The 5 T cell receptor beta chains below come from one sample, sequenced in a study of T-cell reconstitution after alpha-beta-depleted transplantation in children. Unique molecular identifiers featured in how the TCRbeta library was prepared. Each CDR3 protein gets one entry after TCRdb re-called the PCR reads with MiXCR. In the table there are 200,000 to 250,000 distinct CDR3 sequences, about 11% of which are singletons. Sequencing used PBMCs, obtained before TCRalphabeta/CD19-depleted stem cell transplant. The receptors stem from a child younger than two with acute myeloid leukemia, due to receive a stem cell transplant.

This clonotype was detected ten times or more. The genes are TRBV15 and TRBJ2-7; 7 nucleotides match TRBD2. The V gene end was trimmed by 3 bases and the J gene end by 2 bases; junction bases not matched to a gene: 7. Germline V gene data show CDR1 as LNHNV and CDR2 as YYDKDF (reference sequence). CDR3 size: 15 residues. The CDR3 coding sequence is TGTGCCACCAGCAGGGATTCTAGCGGTGCCTACGAGCAGTACTTC. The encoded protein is CATSRDSSGAYEQYF.

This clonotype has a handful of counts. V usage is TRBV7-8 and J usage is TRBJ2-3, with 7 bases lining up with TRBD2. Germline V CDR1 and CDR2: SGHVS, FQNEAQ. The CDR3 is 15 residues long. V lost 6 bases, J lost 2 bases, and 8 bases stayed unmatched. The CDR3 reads CASRRDYSNTDTQYF. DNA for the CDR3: TGTGCCAGCAGACGGGACTACTCTAACACAGATACGCAGTATTTT.

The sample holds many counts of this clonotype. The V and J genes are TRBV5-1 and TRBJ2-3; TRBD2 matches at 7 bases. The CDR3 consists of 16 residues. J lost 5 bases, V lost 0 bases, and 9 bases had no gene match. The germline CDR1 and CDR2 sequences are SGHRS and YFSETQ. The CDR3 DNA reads TGCGCCAGCAGCTTGGCAGGACTAGGGTTAGGAGATACGCAGTATTTT. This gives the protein CASSLAGLGLGDTQYF.

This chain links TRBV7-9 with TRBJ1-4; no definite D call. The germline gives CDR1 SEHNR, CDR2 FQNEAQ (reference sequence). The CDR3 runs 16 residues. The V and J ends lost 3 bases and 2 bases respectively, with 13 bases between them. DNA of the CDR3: TGTGCCAGCAGCTTGGGCACCGCTCCTACTAATGAAAAACTGTTTTTT. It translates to CASSLGTAPTNEKLFF. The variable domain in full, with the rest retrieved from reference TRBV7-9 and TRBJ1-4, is DTGVSQNPRHKITKRGQNVTFRCDPISEHNRLYWYRQTLGQGPEFLTYFQNEAQLEKSRLLSDRFSAERPKGSFSTLEIQRTEQGDSAMYLCASSLGTAPTNEKLFFGSGTQLSVL.

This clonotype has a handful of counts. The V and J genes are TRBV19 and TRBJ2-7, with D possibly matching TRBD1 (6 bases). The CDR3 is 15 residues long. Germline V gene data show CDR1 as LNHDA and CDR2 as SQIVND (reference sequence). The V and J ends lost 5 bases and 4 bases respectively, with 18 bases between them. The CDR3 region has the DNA TGTGCCAGTAGTCCTGCCGGGACACCTAATTACGAGCAGTACTTC. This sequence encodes CASSPAGTPNYEQYF. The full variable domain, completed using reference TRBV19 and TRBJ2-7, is DGGITQSPKYLFRKEGQNVTLSCEQNLNHDAMYWYRQDPGQGLRLIYYSQIVNDFQKGDIAEGYSVSREKKESFPLTVTSAQKNPTAFYLCASSPAGTPNYEQYFGPGTRLTVT.